The rows below give T cell receptor beta chains drawn from one sample of a study of blood T cell repertoires in COVID-19. Sequenced by immunoSEQ multiplex PCR; TCRdb stores in-frame clones only, minus some. The sample has about 250,000 clones; around four fifths are singletons. The sample was peripheral blood. These receptors originate from a woman aged 55-70 years with active or convalescent COVID-19. CDR3s leave out the opening cysteine and the closing phenylalanine or tryptophan. The order of the fields is V gene, D gene, CDR3 protein. D genes are given only for firm matches.

V: TRBV11-3
D: TRBD2
CDR3: ASGPGLAAASYEQY

V: TRBV14
D: -
CDR3: ASSQVFGYQETQY

V: TRBV3-1/TRBV3-2
D: TRBD2
CDR3: ASSQVSSGSSYNEQF

V: TRBV9
D: TRBD2
CDR3: ASSAAGWGTGANVLT

V: TRBV7-8
D: -
CDR3: ASSFRDSPSNEQF

V: TRBV9
D: TRBD2
CDR3: ASTGLGNTGELF

V: TRBV19
D: -
CDR3: ASRAGTQNTEAF

V: TRBV7-6
D: -
CDR3: ASSLALRNQETQY

V: TRBV28
D: -
CDR3: ASKTGLSQETQY

V: TRBV30
D: TRBD2
CDR3: AWSVKGLAGETQY

V: TRBV18
D: TRBD2
CDR3: ASSPGLDGETQY

V: TRBV30
D: TRBD2
CDR3: AWRSSGNEQF

V: TRBV28
D: -
CDR3: ASRFGALANEKLF

V: TRBV11-3
D: -
CDR3: ASSSPRNTEAF

V: TRBV10-3
D: TRBD1
CDR3: AISIRDRGSYNEQF

V: TRBV9
D: TRBD2
CDR3: ASSALAGQQF

V: TRBV25-1
D: -
CDR3: ASSDDRFFGDEQY

V: TRBV4-2
D: -
CDR3: ASSQDTRGETQY

V: TRBV6-5
D: TRBD1
CDR3: ASSLYLRQGQLF

V: TRBV7-9
D: -
CDR3: ASSLEAGVYNEQF

V: TRBV19
D: TRBD1
CDR3: ASSMGTERYNSPLH

V: TRBV15
D: -
CDR3: ATSVLRPGEDTQY

V: TRBV30
D: -
CDR3: AWRERASDTQY

V: TRBV9
D: TRBD2
CDR3: ASSISPGLAAIEQY